Shown below are 5 T cell receptor beta chains from a single sample sequenced in a study of cytomegalovirus exposure and HLA in healthy donors (dated by TCRdb to 2017 to 2019). Library method: the immunoSEQ multiplex PCR assay. The table comes from immuneACCESS by way of TCRdb, which keeps in-frame sequences with V and J called. Part of the clones is missing from these tables; in studies checked, under half for an unresolved V gene and the rest for unknown reasons. This sample lists around 58,000 clones; roughly 91% were detected once. Roughly 1.8% of the sample is taken by the ten largest. The source material was PBMCs. These receptors all come from a woman younger than 35 in good health and CMV-seronegative.

The chain uses TRBV28 and TRBJ2-1; D call uncertain. CDR1 is MDHEN and CDR2 is SYDVKM in the germline V gene. The CDR3 spans 12 residues. V gave up 6 bases and J gave up 0 bases, with 3 bases separating them. CDR3 loop: CASRSSYNEQFF. Here the CDR3 DNA reads TGTGCCAGCAGGAGCTCCTACAATGAGCAGTTCTTC.

The chain employs TRBV7-3 and TRBJ1-5; tentative D call: TRBD1 (6 bases). CDR3 length equals 15 residues. Per germline, CDR1 SGHTA and CDR2 FQGTGA. The germline V and J ends were trimmed by 2 bases and 3 bases, with 11 bases remaining between them. As DNA, the CDR3 is TGTGCCAGCAGCTTAGACGGGACATCCAATCAGCCCCAGCATTTT. Protein: CASSLDGTSNQPQHF.

This chain connects TRBV7-8 to TRBJ1-5; D is undetermined. V shed 2 bases and J shed 5 bases, with 10 bases lying between them. The CDR3 sequence is 14 residues long. Germline CDR1 reads SGHVS; CDR2 reads FQNEAQ. The CDR3 nucleotides are TGTGCCAGCAGCTTATCACAGAGAGATCAGCCCCAGCATTTT. Translating gives CASSLSQRDQPQHF.

V is TRBV7-6 and J is TRBJ2-7; 7 bases map to TRBD2. Germline values: CDR1 SGHVS, CDR2 FNYEAQ. V shed 1 base, J shed 4 bases, and the junction held 19 bases outside the gene matches. The CDR3 sequence is 19 residues long. CDR3 coding DNA: TGTGCCAGCAGCTTAGTGTTTGACTCTGGGGAGGGAATGGCGTACGAGCAGTACTTC. It codes for CASSLVFDSGEGMAYEQYF.

About this clone itself: The sample has other DNA sequences that encode this CDR3 too. In DNA form, the CDR3 reads TGTGCCTGGAGTGTCCAGGCCCAAGAGACCCAGTACTTC. Encoded protein: CAWSVQAQETQYF. The chain combines TRBV30 with TRBJ2-5, with unresolved D. Germline CDR1 is GTSNPN and CDR2 is SVGIG (reference sequence). The CDR3 is made up of 13 amino acids. V gave up 0 bases and J gave up 1 base, with 6 bases separating them.